The 28 T cell receptor beta chains listed next were all sequenced from one sample in a study of long-term antiretroviral therapy in people with HIV. Samples were assayed with immunoSEQ v3.0 at survey level. Sequencing was performed with immunoSEQ multiplex PCR; in TCRdb, only in-frame clones are kept and a portion is missing. The sample lists some 45,000 clones; around nine tenths were seen once. This specimen consisted of unsorted PBMCs, obtained 0.1 years before starting antiretroviral therapy. These receptor sequences come from a woman aged 45 to 65 with HIV.

This chain uses TRBV7-9 with TRBJ1-1, with a possible D match to TRBD1 (5 bases). Germline V gene data show CDR1 as SEHNR and CDR2 as FQNEAQ (reference sequence). Trimming took off 2 bases at V and 1 base at J, with 11 bases between the two ends. The CDR3 spans 15 residues. The CDR3 nucleotides are TGTGCCAGCAGCTTAACTCAGGGTAAGAACACTGAAGCTTTCTTT. Translation: CASSLTQGKNTEAFF.

The CDR3 sequence: CASSPRTGRGYGYTF. DNA for the CDR3: TGTGCCAGCAGCCCTAGGACAGGGAGGGGCTATGGCTACACCTTC. The rearrangement links TRBV7-9 to TRBJ1-2, with TRBD1 matching over 8 bases. Germline CDR1 SEHNR, CDR2 FQNEAQ (reference sequence). The V segment lost 5 bases and the J segment 4 bases; nucleotides outside the gene matches: 9. This CDR3 has 15 residues.

This clone was counted once. This chain links TRBV5-1 with TRBJ1-2; D gene unclear. The CDR3 is 16 residues long. V lost 1 base to trimming and J lost 2 bases, with 15 bases between them. Per the germline V gene, CDR1 is SGHRS and CDR2 is YFSETQ. CDR3 sequence: CASSLRLPEVNYGYTF. DNA of the CDR3: TGCGCCAGCAGCTTGCGTTTGCCGGAGGTCAACTATGGCTACACCTTC. Full variable domain (missing parts from reference TRBV5-1 and TRBJ1-2): KAGVTQTPRYLIKTRGQQVTLSCSPISGHRSVSWYQQTPGQGLQFLFEYFSETQRNKGNFPGRFSGRQFSNSRSEMNVSTLELGDSALYLCASSLRLPEVNYGYTFGSGTRLTVV.

By share, this clone counts as large (0.1 to 1%). Other DNA variants within this sample encode the same CDR3. V and J are TRBV19 and TRBJ1-5, with a tentative D call TRBD1 (5 bases). Germline V gene sequence: CDR1 LNHDA, CDR2 SQIVND (reference sequence). Trimming shortened V by 6 bases and J by 1 base, and 13 bases separated the two germline ends. The CDR3 sequence is 15 residues long. The CDR3 spells CASRLAGGSNQPQHF. The CDR3 DNA follows: TGTGCCAGTAGACTTGCGGGGGGGAGCAATCAGCCCCAGCATTTT.

The chain combines TRBV2 with TRBJ2-5, with 11 bases matching TRBD2. Unmatched junction bases numbered 3, after V lost 8 bases and J lost 1 base. Germline V CDR1 and CDR2: SNHLY, FYNNEI. The CDR3 consists of 14 residues. The CDR3 region is CASRLAGSQETQYF. The CDR3 DNA sequence: TGTGCCAGCCGACTAGCGGGGTCCCAAGAGACCCAGTACTTC.

The chain is built from TRBV9 and TRBJ1-2; D may be TRBD1 (6 bases). V was cut by 4 bases and J by 7 bases, with 23 bases left in between. CDR3 length: 16 amino acids. CDR1 and CDR2 (germline): SGDLS, YYNGEE. CDR3 bases: TGTGCCAGCAGCACAGTAGATCGGGGGCGAAGGTCTGGCTACACCTTC. Its translation is CASSTVDRGRRSGYTF.

The chain has TRBV7-3 and TRBJ1-6; TRBD1 agrees at 7 bases. The trim removed 0 bases at V and 9 bases at J, leaving 5 bases unmatched. This CDR3 spans 15 amino acids. Germline V gene lookup returns CDR1 SGHTA and CDR2 FQGTGA. CDR3 residues: CASSLTGQFGSPLHF. The CDR3 DNA sequence: TGTGCCAGCAGCTTAACGGGACAGTTTGGTTCACCCCTCCACTTT.

The chain links TRBV5-1 to TRBJ1-2, with TRBD1 matching over 7 bases. Germline CDR1 and CDR2: SGHRS and YFSETQ. Losses at the gene ends were 2 bases for V and 6 bases for J; bases not matched to a gene: 4. The CDR3 runs 13 residues. The CDR3 loop reads CASSFGQVNGYTF. The CDR3 nucleotides are TGCGCCAGCAGCTTTGGACAGGTCAATGGCTACACCTTC. The complete variable domain, with remaining parts taken from reference TRBV5-1 and TRBJ1-2, reads KAGVTQTPRYLIKTRGQQVTLSCSPISGHRSVSWYQQTPGQGLQFLFEYFSETQRNKGNFPGRFSGRQFSNSRSEMNVSTLELGDSALYLCASSFGQVNGYTFGSGTRLTVV.

V gene TRBV5-6 combines with J gene TRBJ1-6; a possible D gene is TRBD1 (5 bases). This CDR3 comprises 17 residues. Germline CDR1 is SGHDT and CDR2 is YYEEEE. V was pared by 4 bases and J by 0 bases, with 14 bases between. The CDR3 loop reads CASSRGNNSSYNSPLHF. The CDR3 DNA reads TGTGCCAGCAGCCGGGGGAATAACAGCTCCTATAATTCACCCCTCCACTTT.

V is TRBV5-4 and J is TRBJ2-7, with a weak D call TRBD2 (6 bases). Germline CDR1 and CDR2: SGHNT and YYREEE (reference sequence). The length of the CDR3 is 15 residues. Trimming cost V 4 bases and J 3 bases, with 17 bases left between them. CDR3 sequence: CASSPQGLLDYEQYF. CDR3 sequence (DNA): TGTGCCAGCAGCCCCCAGGGACTTCTCGACTACGAGCAGTACTTC.

The chain joins TRBV10-2 to TRBJ2-3; 7 bases align to TRBD2. The CDR3 sequence is 17 residues long. The junction had 10 bases not matched to a gene; V was cut back by 3 bases and J by 1 base. Germline V gene sequence: CDR1 WSHSY, CDR2 SAAADI. The CDR3: CASSEGAAGDRTDTQYF. Written as DNA, the CDR3 is TGCGCCAGCAGTGAAGGGGCCGCGGGGGACCGCACAGATACGCAGTATTTT.

This clone is medium-sized. The chain links TRBV2 to TRBJ2-3; a weak D match, TRBD2 (5 bases). CDR3 size: 13 residues. Germline V gene sequence: CDR1 SNHLY, CDR2 FYNNEI. V was clipped by 8 bases and J by 0 bases, with 9 bases between them. In nucleotides, the CDR3 is TGTGCCAGCCAGTGGACTAGCACAGATACGCAGTATTTT. Its translation is CASQWTSTDTQYF.

This chain connects TRBV5-6 to TRBJ2-5; 8 bases agree with TRBD2. This CDR3 comprises 17 residues. J lost 1 base, V lost 2 bases, and 10 bases had no gene match. The germline gives CDR1 SGHDT, CDR2 YYEEEE. The CDR3 is CASSFPSRGGSQETQYF. DNA for the CDR3: TGTGCCAGCAGCTTCCCGTCCCGGGGGGGCAGCCAAGAGACCCAGTACTTC.

Comments on this clone: Additional DNA sequences in this sample encode the identical CDR3. The chain has TRBV6-6 and TRBJ1-1; 7 bases fit TRBD1. V lost 8 bases to trimming and J lost 2 bases; unmatched junction nucleotides: 11. CDR1 MNHNY and CDR2 SVGAGI come from the germline V gene (reference sequence). The CDR3 has 15 amino acids. CDR3 amino acids: CASPSRDRNNTEAFF. In DNA, the CDR3 is TGTGCCAGCCCAAGTCGGGACAGAAATAACACTGAAGCTTTCTTT.

The V gene is TRBV2, the J gene TRBJ1-3; D unresolved. This CDR3 comprises 15 residues. Trimming took 2 bases from V and 2 from J, leaving 10 bases between them. The V gene's germline CDR1 is SNHLY and CDR2 FYNNEI. Here the CDR3 DNA reads TGTGCCAGCAGTGAACTAAGAGGGCCTGGAAACACCATATATTTT. It is translated as CASSELRGPGNTIYF.

V is TRBV5-1 and J is TRBJ1-1, with TRBD1 as a possible D gene (6 bases). This CDR3 comprises 18 residues. V lost 0 bases, J lost 0 bases, and 18 bases lay in between. Looked up from germline, CDR1 is SGHRS and CDR2 is YFSETQ. The CDR3 region is CASSLGDTLGGMNTEAFF. Written as DNA, the CDR3 is TGCGCCAGCAGCTTGGGGGACACGCTTGGGGGCATGAACACTGAAGCTTTCTTT.

The chain couples TRBV11-2 to TRBJ2-1, with TRBD1 identical over 10 bases. After removal of 4 bases from V and 9 bases from J, the junction contained 12 bases not matched to a gene. The CDR3 has 16 amino acids. Germline CDR1 is SGHAT and CDR2 is FQNNGV. CDR3 nucleotide sequence: TGTGCCAGCAGCTCCCTAACCGCCGGGACAGGGGCTGAGCAGTTCTTC. Translated, it gives CASSSLTAGTGAEQFF.

This rearrangement joins TRBV10-3 to TRBJ2-3; 9 bases agree with TRBD1. CDR1 ENHRY and CDR2 SYGVKD come from the germline V gene. The length of the CDR3 is 15 residues. V lost 7 bases, J lost 3 bases, and 8 bases stayed unmatched. The CDR3 protein is CAITPLGQGTDTQYF. The CDR3 nucleotides read TGTGCCATCACACCACTAGGACAGGGGACAGATACGCAGTATTTT.

The chain recombines TRBV7-8 with TRBJ2-3; 8 nucleotides match TRBD2. There are 16 residues in the CDR3. The germline gives CDR1 SGHVS, CDR2 FQNEAQ. Trimming at V came to 5 bases and at J to 2 bases, leaving 9 bases not matched to a gene. The CDR3 bases are TGTGCCAGCAGCACAGGGACTAGTATCTACACAGATACGCAGTATTTT. Protein: CASSTGTSIYTDTQYF.

This rearrangement joins TRBV2 to TRBJ1-4, with 10 bases aligning to TRBD1. The CDR3 runs to 14 residues. V shed 6 bases, J shed 6 bases, and the junction held 4 bases outside the gene matches. Germline CDR1 and CDR2: SNHLY and FYNNEI. This CDR3 reads CASRGDRGYEKLFF. The CDR3 DNA follows: TGTGCCAGCAGGGGGGACAGGGGTTATGAAAAACTGTTTTTT. Full variable domain (missing parts from reference TRBV2 and TRBJ1-4): EPEVTQTPSHQVTQMGQEVILRCVPISNHLYFYWYRQILGQKVEFLVSFYNNEISEKSEIFDDQFSVERPDGSNFTLKIRSTKLEDSAMYFCASRGDRGYEKLFFGSGTQLSVL.

The chain is built from TRBV6-6 and TRBJ1-5; TRBD1 agrees at 7 bases. This CDR3 spans 13 amino acids. Germline CDR1 is MNHNY and CDR2 is SVGAGI (reference sequence). V dropped 3 bases and J dropped 5; count of bases not matched to a gene: 1. The CDR3 bases are TGTGCCAGCAGTTATCAGGGGGATCAGCCCCAGCATTTT. This sequence encodes CASSYQGDQPQHF.

DNA of the CDR3: TGTGCCAGCTCACAAGGACCAAACACTGAAGCTTTCTTT. This sequence encodes CASSQGPNTEAFF. V usage is TRBV18 and J usage is TRBJ1-1; D unresolved. This CDR3 has 13 amino acids. The germline CDR1 and CDR2 sequences are KGHSH and LQKENI. Trimming stripped 4 bases from V and 2 bases from J, with 8 bases between. Full variable domain (missing parts from reference TRBV18 and TRBJ1-1): NAGVMQNPRHLVRRRGQEARLRCSPMKGHSHVYWYRQLPEEGLKFMVYLQKENIIDESGMPKERFSAEFPKEGPSILRIQQVVRGDSAAYFCASSQGPNTEAFFGQGTRLTVV.

The DNA of the CDR3 is TGTGCCAGCAGACCCACGACCTTAGCGGGGGCCCACAATGAGCAGTTCTTC. This translates into CASRPTTLAGAHNEQFF. V usage is TRBV27 and J usage is TRBJ2-1; the match to TRBD2 covers 9 bases. V lost 6 bases and J lost 5; bases outside the gene matches: 14. CDR1 MNHEY and CDR2 SMNVEV come from the germline V gene (reference sequence). The CDR3 runs to 17 residues.

This clone appeared a few times. The chain uses TRBV18 and TRBJ1-1; 7 nucleotides match TRBD1. CDR1 is KGHSH and CDR2 is LQKENI in the germline V gene. The CDR3 spans 13 residues. V gave up 3 bases and J gave up 5 bases; unmatched junction bases: 3. The CDR3 is CASSPLQGTEAFF. CDR3 in DNA: TGTGCCAGCTCACCCCTACAGGGGACTGAAGCTTTCTTT.

V gene TRBV15 combines with J gene TRBJ2-5, with D possibly being TRBD2 (6 bases). CDR3 length: 17 amino acids. Trimming shortened V by 1 base and J by 6 bases, and 21 bases separated the two germline ends. CDR1 and CDR2 from the germline V gene are LNHNV and YYDKDF (reference sequence). This CDR3 is CATSRGAPGPAGQTQYF. CDR3 bases: TGTGCCACCAGCAGAGGGGCCCCGGGACCTGCGGGGCAGACCCAGTACTTC.

The CDR3 region is CASSTDRGETQYF. The CDR3 region has the DNA TGTGCCAGCAGCACTGACAGGGGTGAGACCCAGTACTTC. The rearrangement links TRBV9 to TRBJ2-5; 8 bases are a match to TRBD1. The CDR3 spans 13 residues. The germline V gene encodes CDR1 SGDLS and CDR2 YYNGEE. The V gene end was trimmed by 4 bases and the J gene end by 5 bases; junction bases not matched to a gene: 4.

This clone was detected once. The chain uses TRBV30 and TRBJ2-3; the D is unclear. Trimming cost V 0 bases and J 1 base, with 8 bases left between them. Germline V lookup: CDR1 GTSNPN, CDR2 SVGIG (reference sequence). This CDR3 has 14 residues. DNA of the CDR3: TGTGCCTGGAGTGTAGACACCCGCACAGATACGCAGTATTTT. Amino acid sequence: CAWSVDTRTDTQYF.

This chain uses TRBV27 with TRBJ1-2; D is ambiguous. The CDR3 is 15 residues long. V was clipped by 2 bases and J by 8 bases, with 18 bases between them. CDR1 and CDR2 from the germline V gene are MNHEY and SMNVEV (reference sequence). The CDR3 loop reads CASSLIPPALEGYTF. The CDR3 nucleotides are TGTGCCAGCAGTTTAATCCCCCCCGCCCTAGAAGGCTACACCTTC.